Included here is one T cell receptor (beta chain) sequence, with context. Its antigen is still unknown. The sample is drawn from a study of graft-versus-host responses after intestinal transplantation. Study details: Induction using anti-thymocyte globulin, followed by tacrolimus and steroids for approximately 3 years, was given to all recipients. Study conclusions and caveats: High graft-versus-host to host-versus-graft T cell clonal ratios marked allografts of patients with graft-donor macrochimerism. Some GvH clones were seen earlier in gut or blood, suggesting intestinal origin.

CDR1 and CDR2 from the germline V gene are MDHEN and SYDVKM. The CDR3 sequence is 15 residues long. V trimming: 5 bases; J trimming: 1 base; junction bases outside the gene matches: 8. Only in-frame clones appear in the TCRdb table, and some are missing; sequencing was by immunoSEQ multiplex PCR. The repertoire holds tens of thousands of clones, with roughly 89% as singletons. The source of this sequence is a human donor who received an intestinal transplant. The material was unstimulated CD4+ T cells sorted from spleen or lymph node cells, obtained before intestinal transplant. The J gene is TRBJ2-7, the V gene TRBV28; 7 bases align to TRBD1. CDR3 protein: CASSTQTGLSYEQYF. The CDR3 DNA follows: TGTGCCAGCAGTACCCAGACAGGGCTTTCCTACGAGCAGTACTTC. The full variable domain, its missing parts supplied by reference TRBV28 and TRBJ2-7, is DVKVTQSSRYLVKRTGEKVFLECVQDMDHENMFWYRQDPGLGLRLIYFSYDVKMKEKGDIPEGYSVSREKKERFSLILESASTNQTSMYLCASSTQTGLSYEQYFGPGTRLTVT.